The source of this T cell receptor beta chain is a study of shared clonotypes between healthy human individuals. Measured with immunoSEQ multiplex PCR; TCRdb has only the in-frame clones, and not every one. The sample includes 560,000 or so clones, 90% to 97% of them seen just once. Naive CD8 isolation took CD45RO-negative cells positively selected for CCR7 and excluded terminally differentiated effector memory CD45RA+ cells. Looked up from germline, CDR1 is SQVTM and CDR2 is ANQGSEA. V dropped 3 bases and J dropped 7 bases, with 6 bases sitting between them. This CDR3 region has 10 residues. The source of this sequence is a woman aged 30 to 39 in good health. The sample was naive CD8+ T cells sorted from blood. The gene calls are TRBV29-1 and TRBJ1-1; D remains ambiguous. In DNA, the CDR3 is TGCAGCGTTGAGGTCCGTGAAGCTTTCTTT. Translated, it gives CSVEVREAFF.